This T cell receptor (beta chain) was sequenced during a study of blood T cell repertoires in COVID-19. Repertoires were generated with immunoSEQ multiplex PCR, while TCRdb's copy carries only in-frame clones and drops some. Found here are around 70,000 clones, 83% of them singletons; the top ten hold around 43%. CDR3 size: 15 residues. Germline-derived CDR1 and CDR2 are SGHRS and YFSETQ. J gave up 4 bases and V 4 bases, and 7 bases lay outside the gene matches. This clone was counted a few times. The V call is TRBV5-1, the J call TRBJ2-7; 11 bases fit TRBD2. The TCR comes from a man at least 80 years old with acute or convalescent COVID-19. The sequencing input was peripheral blood. Here the CDR3 DNA reads TGCGCCAGCAGCGTACTAGCGGGAGACCAGTACGAGCAGTACTTC. Protein product: CASSVLAGDQYEQYF.